This T cell receptor beta chain was recovered during a study of post-analysis software for immune sequencing data. Findings and limits, study-wide: Patients with multiple sclerosis recorded significantly lower normalized Chao1 diversity than controls, the study found. When patients were compared with controls, roughly five TRBV segments were more frequent, TRBV5-6, TRBV5-1 and TRBV20-1 among them.

To note about this clonotype: The antigen remains undetermined.

The library was made from cDNA and included unique molecular identifiers. Researchers reported around 510,000 cDNA molecules coming from roughly 0.93 to 9.6 million T cells. TCRdb re-called the PCR reads with MiXCR, one entry per CDR3 protein. The sample has fewer than 850,000 distinct CDR3 sequences, just over 45% seen once. V lost 6 bases and J lost 3, with 6 bases in between. The length of the CDR3 is 11 residues. CDR1 and CDR2 (germline): SQVTM, ANQGSEA. The receptor's source is a girl aged 10-17 years with multiple sclerosis. The sequencing input was blood. The chain employs TRBV29-1 and TRBJ1-5; weak D call: TRBD1 (5 bases). As DNA, the CDR3 is TGCAGCGTGGGGGACAATCAGCCCCAGCATTTT. Translating it yields CSVGDNQPQHF.